The present T cell receptor beta chain was sequenced within a study of blood T cell repertoires in COVID-19. The trim removed 1 base at V and 2 bases at J, leaving 4 bases unmatched. The CDR3 is 16 residues long. CDR1 and CDR2 (germline): SGHTA, FQGNSA. Produced via immunoSEQ multiplex PCR; TCRdb's table is partial and in-frame only. The top ten hold approximately 12% of the sample, which has about 59,000 clones, around 73% seen once. The chain has TRBV7-2 and TRBJ2-3; 9 nucleotides align to TRBD2. This TCR came from a man older than 75 with acute or convalescent COVID-19. The sample consisted of peripheral blood. CDR3 in amino acids: CASSLVVAGATDTQYF. The DNA of the CDR3 is TGTGCCAGCAGCTTAGTTGTAGCGGGAGCCACAGATACGCAGTATTTT.